Below are 15 T cell receptor beta chains sequenced from a single sample in a study of early T cells in non-severe SARS-CoV-2 infection. TCRdb re-derived calls from the 5' RACE reads in MiXCR, one entry per CDR3 protein. Of approximately 65,000 distinct CDR3 sequences listed, less than 15% are singletons. Source material: whole blood. The receptors were gathered from an adult who was a healthcare worker with PCR-confirmed SARS-CoV-2 infection or an uninfected control (not recorded which).

The genes are TRBV6-5 and TRBJ1-6; TRBD1 matches at 7 bases. Trimming cost V 5 bases and J 7 bases; bases outside gene matches: 8. Per the germline V gene, CDR1 is MNHEY and CDR2 is SVGAGI. The CDR3 has 15 amino acids. The CDR3 sequence is CASSRYRTGNSPLHF. The CDR3 DNA is TGTGCCAGCAGTCGGTACCGGACAGGCAATTCACCCCTCCACTTT.

This clonotype was seen ten or more times. This chain links TRBV3-1 with TRBJ2-3, with no clear D. Deletions cut 2 bases from V and 5 bases from J, with 8 bases between. Germline V lookup: CDR1 LGHDT, CDR2 YNNKEL (reference sequence). The CDR3 totals 13 residues. CDR3 DNA sequence: TGTGCCAGCAGCCAATGGCTGGAAGATACGCAGTATTTT. This codes for CASSQWLEDTQYF.

This chain links TRBV9 with TRBJ2-2, with D tentatively TRBD2 (5 bases). The CDR3 is 13 residues long. Trimming took 2 bases from V and 6 from J, leaving 8 bases between them. CDR1 and CDR2 from the germline V gene are SGDLS and YYNGEE. The CDR3 sequence: CASSVWGAGELFF. The CDR3 DNA follows: TGTGCCAGCAGCGTCTGGGGAGCCGGGGAGCTGTTTTTT.

The chain combines TRBV29-1 with TRBJ2-7; D uncertain. Germline loops: CDR1 SQVTM, CDR2 ANQGSEA. This CDR3 is built from 13 residues. V gave up 7 bases and J gave up 3 bases, with 16 bases separating them. CDR3 nucleotide sequence: TGCAGCGCCGGTGCAGGCTCGGTCTACGAGCAGTACTTC. This codes for CSAGAGSVYEQYF.

The chain uses TRBV6-5 and TRBJ2-1; TRBD1 aligns across 7 bases. CDR3 length equals 15 residues. The germline V gene has CDR1 MNHEY and CDR2 SVGAGI. Trimming at V came to 5 bases and at J to 3 bases, leaving 7 bases not matched to a gene. The CDR3 loop reads CASSPTGSSYNEQFF. The DNA for the CDR3 is TGTGCCAGCAGTCCGACAGGGAGTAGCTACAATGAGCAGTTCTTC.

The chain combines TRBV4-2 with TRBJ1-2; the match to TRBD1 covers 7 bases. This CDR3 has 15 amino acids. Losses at the gene ends were 3 bases for V and 7 bases for J; bases not matched to a gene: 11. Germline V gene sequence: CDR1 LGHNA, CDR2 YNFKEQ. CDR3 nucleotides: TGTGCCAGCAGCCAGAGACAGGGAGGAGAAAGTGGCTACACCTTC. The encoded protein is CASSQRQGGESGYTF.

There are a few counts of this clonotype. This sequence joins TRBV19 and TRBJ2-7; 9 bases line up with TRBD1. V lost 6 bases to trimming and J lost 2 bases; unmatched junction nucleotides: 5. The CDR3 sequence is 14 residues long. Germline lookup yields CDR1 LNHDA and CDR2 SQIVND (reference sequence). CDR3 loop: CASRPGTGTYEQYF. In DNA, the CDR3 is TGTGCCAGTAGACCCGGGACAGGGACCTACGAGCAGTACTTC.

This clonotype was counted a few times. This rearrangement joins TRBV20-1 to TRBJ2-3; D may be TRBD1 (5 bases). The CDR3 runs 18 residues. Germline V CDR1 and CDR2: DFQATT, SNEGSKA (reference sequence). V was shortened by 6 bases and J by 2 bases, with 27 bases between the two germline ends. The chain's CDR3 is CSAPRPAQTGPYTDTQYF. The DNA of the CDR3 is TGCAGTGCCCCCCGCCCGGCCCAAACAGGCCCTTACACAGATACGCAGTATTTT.

The chain links TRBV6-2 or TRBV6-3 to TRBJ2-5; no definite D call. Germline CDR1 is MNHEY and CDR2 is SVGEGT. The CDR3 consists of 14 residues. Trimming shortened V by 2 bases and J by 1 base, and 8 bases separated the two germline ends. As DNA, the CDR3 is TGTGCCAGCAGTTACGGGCCAGCCCAAGAGACCCAGTACTTC. Translation gives CASSYGPAQETQYF.

This clonotype was detected many times. This sequence joins TRBV6-5 and TRBJ2-7; D unresolved. The germline V gene encodes CDR1 MNHEY and CDR2 SVGAGI. V shed 10 bases and J shed 3 bases, with 16 bases lying between them. The CDR3 sequence is 13 residues long. CDR3 region: CATKDAWGYEQYF. DNA of the CDR3: TGTGCCACAAAGGATGCCTGGGGCTACGAGCAGTACTTC.

Ten or more counts support this clonotype. V gene TRBV19 combines with J gene TRBJ2-2; 10 bases match TRBD1. Germline V gives CDR1 LNHDA, CDR2 SQIVND (reference sequence). The CDR3 length is 14 residues. Germline trimming cut 10 bases from V and 1 base from J; bases unmatched to any gene: 3. As DNA, the CDR3 is TGTGCCACGGACAGGGGGGTGAACACCGGGGAGCTGTTTTTT. Its translation: CATDRGVNTGELFF.

This clonotype occurred a few times. V is TRBV29-1 and J is TRBJ1-1; D gene ambiguous. The CDR3 covers 13 residues. With 1 base removed from V and 12 bases from J, the gap between germline ends came to 18 bases. Germline V gives CDR1 SQVTM, CDR2 ANQGSEA. The CDR3 sequence is CSVEGGRHRGSFF. CDR3 nucleotides: TGCAGCGTTGAAGGAGGGCGGCACCGGGGATCTTTCTTT.

The chain carries TRBV18 and TRBJ1-5; 7 nucleotides match TRBD1. The ends lost 5 bases at V and 6 bases at J; junction bases unmatched: 4. The V gene's germline CDR1 is KGHSH and CDR2 LQKENI. The length of the CDR3 is 13 residues. CDR3 sequence: CASSSDRPQPQHF. The CDR3 region has the DNA TGTGCCAGCTCATCGGACAGGCCTCAGCCCCAGCATTTT.

This clonotype was found many times. The gene calls are TRBV12-3 or TRBV12-4 and TRBJ1-1, with D maybe TRBD1 (5 bases). V dropped 3 bases and J dropped 7 bases, with 15 bases sitting between them. The CDR3 length is 14 residues. The CDR3 DNA reads as TGTGCCAGCAGTTTGCCGGGGCACGTCCATGAAGCTTTCTTT. This encodes CASSLPGHVHEAFF.

This clonotype was detected a few times. This chain links TRBV6-5 with TRBJ2-2; D uncertain. Germline V gene data show CDR1 as MNHEY and CDR2 as SVGAGI. The ends were cut back, 3 bases at V and 1 base at J, with 3 bases in the middle. The CDR3 loop spans 13 amino acids. CDR3 sequence (DNA): TGTGCCAGCAGTTATTTGAACACCGGGGAGCTGTTTTTT. This sequence encodes CASSYLNTGELFF.